The clone carrying this T cell receptor (beta chain) was observed a handful of times. Its antigen is unknown. The collection from each donor was one heparinised blood draw averaging roughly 0.12 L. Markers CD45RO/CCR7/CD25/CD127/CD95/CD27 served to sort CD4+ naive, central memory, regulatory and stem cell-like memory cells. The germline V gene encodes CDR1 LNHDA and CDR2 SQIVND (reference sequence). CDR3 length equals 13 residues. The V end lost 11 bases, the J end lost 2 bases, and 13 bases lay between the germline ends. This sample is drawn from a study of beta chain features in type 1 diabetes. Study-level points and caveats: An over-representation of cells with high TCR expression could result from cDNA sequencing. Type 1 diabetes patients had fewer VDJ junction insertions and more deletions.

Expressed TCRB transcripts got sequenced, as all isolated RNA was reverse transcribed. Sequencing used immunoSEQ multiplex PCR; TCRdb keeps in-frame clones, though not all of them. The table has nearly 250,000 clones, approximately 14% seen once. The sample taken for sequencing was naive CD4+ T cells from blood. V and J are TRBV19 and TRBJ1-5; D might be TRBD1 (6 bases). The sequence derives from a woman in her thirties or forties in good health. The CDR3 protein is CAGSRGRNQPQHF. Here the CDR3 DNA reads TGTGCCGGGTCCAGGGGACGCAATCAGCCCCAGCATTTT.